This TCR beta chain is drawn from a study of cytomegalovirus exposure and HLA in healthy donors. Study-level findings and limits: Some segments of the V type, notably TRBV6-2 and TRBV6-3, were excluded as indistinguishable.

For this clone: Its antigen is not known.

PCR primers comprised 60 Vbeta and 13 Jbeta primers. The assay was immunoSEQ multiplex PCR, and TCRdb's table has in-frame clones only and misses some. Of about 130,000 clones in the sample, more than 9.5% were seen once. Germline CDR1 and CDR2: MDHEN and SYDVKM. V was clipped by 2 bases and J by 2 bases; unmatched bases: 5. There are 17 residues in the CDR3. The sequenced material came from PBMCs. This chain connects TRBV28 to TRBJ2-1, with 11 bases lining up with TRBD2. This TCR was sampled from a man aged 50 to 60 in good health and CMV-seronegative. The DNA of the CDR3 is TGTGCCAGCAGTTTAGAGGGACTAGCGGCGACCTACAATGAGCAGTTCTTC. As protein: CASSLEGLAATYNEQFF.